This is a list of T cell receptor beta chains from one sample in a study of blood T cell repertoires in COVID-19. Measured with immunoSEQ multiplex PCR; TCRdb has only the in-frame clones, and not every one. The sample has 350,000 to 500,000 clones, 70% to 90% seen once. What was sequenced was PBMCs or T cells enriched from blood (not recorded which). These receptors were collected from a woman between 18 and 30 years old who had been exposed to COVID-19. Each CDR3 is given without its conserved first and last residue. Fields, in order: J gene, CDR3 length, clone size, V gene, CDR3 protein. Clone size appears in some rows only: once, few, many, or a class for an expanded clone.

J: TRBJ2-3; length: 12; size: .; V: TRBV2; CDR3: ASSKQGAGDTQY
J: TRBJ1-6; length: 11; size: .; V: TRBV28; CDR3: ASSAGDDSPLH
J: TRBJ2-7; length: 13; size: .; V: TRBV19; CDR3: ASTKSGVSSYEQY
J: TRBJ2-7; length: 14; size: .; V: TRBV28; CDR3: ASNPLGRESGYEQY
J: TRBJ2-7; length: 12; size: once; V: TRBV19; CDR3: ASSMVGQGNEQY
J: TRBJ1-1; length: 13; size: .; V: TRBV5-1; CDR3: ASSLQGPANTEAF
J: TRBJ2-1; length: 13; size: once; V: TRBV3-1/TRBV3-2; CDR3: ASSQGLAGVGEQF
J: TRBJ1-6; length: 12; size: .; V: TRBV6-5; CDR3: ASSYSQVNSPLH
J: TRBJ1-6; length: 11; size: .; V: TRBV11-3; CDR3: ASSLYYNSPLH
J: TRBJ2-7; length: 14; size: .; V: TRBV7-9; CDR3: ASSSQAGTVPYEQY
J: TRBJ2-7; length: 14; size: .; V: TRBV24-1; CDR3: ATSERGTSGRYEQY
J: TRBJ1-6; length: 11; size: .; V: TRBV27; CDR3: ASSPGGNSPLH
J: TRBJ2-5; length: 11; size: once; V: TRBV29-1; CDR3: SVDGGSAETQY
J: TRBJ2-5; length: 15; size: .; V: TRBV7-9; CDR3: ASSLLGGGLNQETQY
J: TRBJ2-3; length: 14; size: .; V: TRBV5-6; CDR3: ASRRGTGASTDTQY
J: TRBJ1-6; length: 8; size: .; V: TRBV27; CDR3: ASPRSPLH
J: TRBJ1-6; length: 11; size: .; V: TRBV3-1/TRBV3-2; CDR3: ASSQDRNSPLH
J: TRBJ2-2; length: 14; size: .; V: TRBV5-1; CDR3: ASSHRDRGMTGELF
J: TRBJ2-1; length: 14; size: .; V: TRBV6-5; CDR3: ASSYRTGGAYNEQF
J: TRBJ2-2; length: 16; size: .; V: TRBV27; CDR3: ASSRPGLAEGNTGELF
J: TRBJ2-2; length: 12; size: .; V: TRBV19; CDR3: ASMRAVNTGELF
J: TRBJ2-3; length: 12; size: .; V: TRBV18; CDR3: ASSPLDSTDTQY
J: TRBJ1-4; length: 11; size: .; V: TRBV28; CDR3: ASSLGRAEKLF
J: TRBJ2-7; length: 12; size: few; V: TRBV7-2; CDR3: ASSLSGTGWEQY
J: TRBJ2-3; length: 16; size: .; V: TRBV4-1; CDR3: ASSQERVVAGSTDTQY
J: TRBJ2-2; length: 13; size: .; V: TRBV7-8; CDR3: ASSSYDSPTGELF
J: TRBJ1-5; length: 14; size: .; V: TRBV4-2; CDR3: ASSQVGTPYNQPQH
J: TRBJ1-5; length: 13; size: .; V: TRBV6-5; CDR3: ASSSSGTHHQPQH
J: TRBJ2-4; length: 12; size: .; V: TRBV7-9; CDR3: ASSLGGGKNIQY
J: TRBJ2-3; length: 12; size: .; V: TRBV24-1; CDR3: ATSGTGVTDTQY
J: TRBJ1-1; length: 11; size: .; V: TRBV7-2; CDR3: ASSKDRSAEAF
J: TRBJ2-7; length: 13; size: .; V: TRBV28; CDR3: ASSLLVVGAYEQY
J: TRBJ1-2; length: 12; size: .; V: TRBV11-2; CDR3: ASSSGQGRGGYT
J: TRBJ1-6; length: 12; size: once; V: TRBV9; CDR3: ASSPLGPRSPLH
J: TRBJ1-1; length: 14; size: .; V: TRBV21-1; CDR3: ASLQLAGGKNTEAF
J: TRBJ1-3; length: 14; size: .; V: TRBV2; CDR3: ASSLGRSGKQNTIY
J: TRBJ2-5; length: 12; size: .; V: TRBV10-3; CDR3: AIMRSGRGETQY
J: TRBJ2-3; length: 12; size: once; V: TRBV4-3; CDR3: ASSQGLESGSQY
J: TRBJ1-1; length: 9; size: few; V: TRBV20-1; CDR3: SARFALEAF
J: TRBJ2-3; length: 16; size: once; V: TRBV7-2; CDR3: ASSLAVLTSGSTDTQY
J: TRBJ2-5; length: 10; size: .; V: TRBV7-2; CDR3: ASSFSIETQY
J: TRBJ2-5; length: 14; size: .; V: TRBV28; CDR3: ASSFGTSGGRMTQY
J: TRBJ2-4; length: 13; size: .; V: TRBV27; CDR3: ASSLHNLAKNIQY
J: TRBJ2-2; length: 13; size: .; V: TRBV27; CDR3: ASSFKQGGIGELF
J: TRBJ1-6; length: 11; size: .; V: TRBV27; CDR3: ASSLADYSPLH
J: TRBJ2-3; length: 14; size: .; V: TRBV14; CDR3: ASSQDSGLSTDTQY
J: TRBJ2-7; length: 16; size: .; V: TRBV28; CDR3: ASSLWRGTSGTLIEQY
J: TRBJ1-1; length: 12; size: .; V: TRBV9; CDR3: ASSARTDNTEAF